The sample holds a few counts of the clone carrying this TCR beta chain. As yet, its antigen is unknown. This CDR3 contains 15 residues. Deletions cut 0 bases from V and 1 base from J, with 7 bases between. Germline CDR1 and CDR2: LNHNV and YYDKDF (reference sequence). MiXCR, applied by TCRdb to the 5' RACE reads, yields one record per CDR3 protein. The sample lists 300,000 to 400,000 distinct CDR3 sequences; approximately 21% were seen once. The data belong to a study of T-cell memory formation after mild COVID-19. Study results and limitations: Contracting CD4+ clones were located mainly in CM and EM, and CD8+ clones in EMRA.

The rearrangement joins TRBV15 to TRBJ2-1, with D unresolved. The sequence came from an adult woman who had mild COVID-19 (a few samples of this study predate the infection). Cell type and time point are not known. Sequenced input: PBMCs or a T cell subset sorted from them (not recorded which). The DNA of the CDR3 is TGTGCCACCAGCAGAGAATCCAGTTCCTACAATGAGCAGTTCTTC. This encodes CATSRESSSYNEQFF. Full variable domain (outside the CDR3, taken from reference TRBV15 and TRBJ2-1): DAMVIQNPRYQVTQFGKPVTLSCSQTLNHNVMYWYQQKSSQAPKLLFHYYDKDFNNEADTPDNFQSRRPNTSFCFLDIRSPGLGDTAMYLCATSRESSSYNEQFFGPGTRLTVL.